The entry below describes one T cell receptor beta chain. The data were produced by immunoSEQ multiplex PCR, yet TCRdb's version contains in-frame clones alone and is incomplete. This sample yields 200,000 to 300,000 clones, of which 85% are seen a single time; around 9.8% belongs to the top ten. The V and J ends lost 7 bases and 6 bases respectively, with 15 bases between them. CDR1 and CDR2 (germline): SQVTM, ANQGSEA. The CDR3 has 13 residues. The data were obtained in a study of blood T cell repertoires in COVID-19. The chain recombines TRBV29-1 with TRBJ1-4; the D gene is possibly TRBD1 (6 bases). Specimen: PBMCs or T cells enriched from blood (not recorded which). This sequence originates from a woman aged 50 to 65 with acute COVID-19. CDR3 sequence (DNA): TGCAGCGCCGAGGACAGCCAGTATGAAAAACTGTTTTTT. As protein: CSAEDSQYEKLFF.